The 18 T cell receptor beta chains below come from one sample, sequenced in a study of cytomegalovirus exposure and HLA in healthy donors. TCRdb's copy holds only in-frame clones and misses some; the assay was immunoSEQ multiplex PCR. The sample records some 140,000 clones, roughly 90% being singletons. Specimen: PBMCs. The receptors come from a man aged 18 to 29 in good health and CMV-seronegative.

The DNA of the CDR3 is TGTGCCAGCTTACAGGGATTGAACACTGAAGCTTTCTTT. It codes for CASLQGLNTEAFF. The chain joins TRBV11-2 to TRBJ1-1; possible D gene TRBD1, 6 bases. CDR3 size: 13 residues. Germline CDR1 and CDR2: SGHAT and FQNNGV. Trimming left V 8 bases short and J 0 bases short, with 10 bases between.

The V and J genes are TRBV5-4 and TRBJ2-3; 7 nucleotides line up with TRBD2. The ends lost 0 bases at V and 6 bases at J; junction bases unmatched: 4. The germline gives CDR1 SGHNT, CDR2 YYREEE (reference sequence). The CDR3 covers 14 residues. The chain's CDR3 is CASSLGREIDTQYF. The DNA for the CDR3 is TGTGCCAGCAGCTTGGGGCGGGAGATTGATACGCAGTATTTT.

This clone was counted a few times. J is TRBJ1-2 and V is TRBV2, with a possible D match to TRBD1 (6 bases). From germline, CDR1 is SNHLY and CDR2 FYNNEI. Between the trimmed V and J ends, which lost 3 bases and 5 bases, there was a span of 13 bases. The CDR3 sequence is 14 residues long. The CDR3 sequence is CASSEGASLYGYTF. The CDR3 DNA follows: TGTGCCAGCAGTGAGGGGGCGTCATTGTATGGCTACACCTTC.

The genes are TRBV7-2 and TRBJ2-3, with 9 bases lining up with TRBD2. The V gene end was trimmed by 2 bases and the J gene end by 6 bases; junction bases not matched to a gene: 6. CDR3 size: 15 residues. The V gene's germline CDR1 is SGHTA and CDR2 FQGNSA. The CDR3 nucleotides read TGTGCCAGCAGCTTATGGCGGGAGGGCCGTGATACGCAGTATTTT. Its protein is CASSLWREGRDTQYF.

J is TRBJ2-7 and V is TRBV11-3; TRBD1 agrees at 7 bases. The CDR3 is made up of 14 amino acids. V shed 6 bases, J shed 2 bases, and the junction held 7 bases outside the gene matches. Germline V gene data show CDR1 as SGHNT and CDR2 as YENEEA. In nucleotides, the CDR3 is TGTGCCAGCAGTCCCCCGGGACAGCCCTACGAGCAGTACTTC. Its translation is CASSPPGQPYEQYF. Complete variable domain (other parts from reference TRBV11-3 and TRBJ2-7): EAGVVQSPRYKIIEKKQPVAFWCNPISGHNTLYWYLQNLGQGPELLIRYENEEAVDDSQLPKDRFSAERLKGVDSTLKIQPAELGDSAVYLCASSPPGQPYEQYFGPGTRLTVT.

V is TRBV28 and J is TRBJ2-1, with TRBD2 matching over 11 bases. V lost 5 bases to trimming and J lost 7 bases; unmatched junction nucleotides: 10. Germline CDR1 is MDHEN and CDR2 is SYDVKM. The CDR3 contains 16 residues. The CDR3 spells CASSTLGSGRGNEQFF. The CDR3 coding sequence is TGTGCCAGCAGTACTTTGGGTAGCGGGAGGGGAAATGAGCAGTTCTTC.

The chain links TRBV6-6 to TRBJ2-5, with 10 bases identical to TRBD2. J gave up 3 bases and V 7 bases, and 5 bases lay outside the gene matches. The CDR3 extends over 14 amino acids. Germline V gene lookup returns CDR1 MNHNY and CDR2 SVGAGI (reference sequence). The CDR3 is CASIGTSVEETQYF. DNA of the CDR3: TGTGCCAGCATTGGGACTAGCGTAGAAGAGACCCAGTACTTC.

This clone was detected once. The chain is built from TRBV6-5 and TRBJ2-5; D is possibly TRBD1 (6 bases). Germline V lookup: CDR1 MNHEY, CDR2 SVGAGI. CDR3 length equals 14 residues. The V end lost 2 bases, the J end lost 6 bases, and 13 bases lay between the germline ends. The CDR3 reads CASSYLMDSKTQYF. Written as DNA, the CDR3 is TGTGCCAGCAGTTACCTCATGGACAGCAAGACCCAGTACTTC.

This clone was counted only a few times. The gene calls are TRBV7-9 and TRBJ1-4, with D possibly TRBD1 on 6 matching bases. CDR3 length: 15 amino acids. Per the germline V gene, CDR1 is SEHNR and CDR2 is FQNEAQ (reference sequence). V lost 5 bases and J 5 bases, leaving 15 bases between the germline ends. CDR3 bases: TGTGCCAGCAGCAGGTTAGGGGGGGTGAATGAAAAACTGTTTTTT. This sequence encodes CASSRLGGVNEKLFF.

V usage is TRBV7-9 and J usage is TRBJ2-7; TRBD2 matches at 8 bases. This CDR3 contains 15 residues. The ends lost 5 bases at V and 0 bases at J; junction bases unmatched: 6. CDR1 is SEHNR, CDR2 FQNEAQ, per germline (reference sequence). For the CDR3, the DNA is TGTGCCAGCAGCGGATTTAGCGGGAACTCCTACGAGCAGTACTTC. Translating it yields CASSGFSGNSYEQYF.

V is TRBV19 and J is TRBJ2-7, with D possibly being TRBD1 (5 bases). The CDR3 has 13 amino acids. Trimming cost V 9 bases and J 0 bases, with 12 bases left between them. The germline V gene encodes CDR1 LNHDA and CDR2 SQIVND (reference sequence). DNA for the CDR3: TGTGCCAGCTCGACAGAGCCCTCCTACGAGCAGTACTTC. Its translation is CASSTEPSYEQYF.

This chain joins TRBV7-9 and TRBJ2-7, with 8 bases identical to TRBD1. J was trimmed by 6 bases and V by 5 bases; bases with no gene match: 12. Germline CDR1 is SEHNR and CDR2 is FQNEAQ (reference sequence). There are 15 residues in the CDR3. CDR3 bases: TGTGCCAGCAGCCCCACAGGGGGTCGCGGTCCCGAGCAGTACTTC. It yields the protein CASSPTGGRGPEQYF.

This chain's CDR3 is CASSPRTGGNEQFF. As DNA, the CDR3 is TGTGCCAGCAGCCCTCGGACAGGGGGCAATGAGCAGTTCTTC. The V and J genes are TRBV7-9 and TRBJ2-1; 10 bases are shared with TRBD1. The CDR3 has 14 amino acids. Germline CDR1 SEHNR, CDR2 FQNEAQ (reference sequence). V lost 5 bases, J lost 6 bases, and 4 bases stayed unmatched.

This rearrangement joins TRBV2 to TRBJ1-1, with D possibly matching TRBD1 (5 bases). Trimming left V 3 bases short and J 5 bases short, with 13 bases between. Germline-derived CDR1 and CDR2 are SNHLY and FYNNEI. CDR3 length: 14 residues. The CDR3 here is CASSDLGGGTEAFF. CDR3 in DNA: TGTGCCAGCAGTGATTTGGGGGGGGGAACTGAAGCTTTCTTT.

V is TRBV15 and J is TRBJ2-4, with D perhaps TRBD2 (6 bases). The CDR3 loop spans 15 amino acids. V was shortened by 4 bases and J by 9 bases, with 19 bases between the two germline ends. Germline V gene data show CDR1 as LNHNV and CDR2 as YYDKDF (reference sequence). Written as DNA, the CDR3 is TGTGCCACCAGCACCCGGACACAAGCGGAGGGCATTCAGTACTTC. Encoded protein: CATSTRTQAEGIQYF.

This chain connects TRBV5-1 to TRBJ2-4; possible D gene TRBD1, 6 bases. CDR3 length equals 15 residues. V was shortened by 0 bases and J by 6 bases, with 13 bases between the two germline ends. Per germline, CDR1 SGHRS and CDR2 YFSETQ. The CDR3 reads CASSLGMGDTNIQYF. CDR3 coding DNA: TGCGCCAGCAGCTTGGGTATGGGGGACACAAACATTCAGTACTTC.

This sequence joins TRBV18 and TRBJ1-5, with D perhaps TRBD1 (5 bases). Trimming shortened V by 6 bases and J by 4 bases, and 10 bases separated the two germline ends. Germline V gene lookup returns CDR1 KGHSH and CDR2 LQKENI. This CDR3 is built from 13 residues. CDR3 nucleotide sequence: TGTGCCAGCTCGAAAGGGGAAAATCAGCCCCAGCATTTT. It is translated as CASSKGENQPQHF.

The V and J genes are TRBV7-8 and TRBJ2-7; maybe TRBD1 (6 bases). The germline V and J ends were trimmed by 3 bases and 3 bases, with 18 bases remaining between them. There are 16 residues in the CDR3. Germline CDR1 is SGHVS and CDR2 is FQNEAQ. CDR3 loop: CASSFARRGPDYEQYF. The CDR3 DNA reads as TGTGCCAGCAGCTTCGCCCGCAGGGGTCCAGACTACGAGCAGTACTTC.